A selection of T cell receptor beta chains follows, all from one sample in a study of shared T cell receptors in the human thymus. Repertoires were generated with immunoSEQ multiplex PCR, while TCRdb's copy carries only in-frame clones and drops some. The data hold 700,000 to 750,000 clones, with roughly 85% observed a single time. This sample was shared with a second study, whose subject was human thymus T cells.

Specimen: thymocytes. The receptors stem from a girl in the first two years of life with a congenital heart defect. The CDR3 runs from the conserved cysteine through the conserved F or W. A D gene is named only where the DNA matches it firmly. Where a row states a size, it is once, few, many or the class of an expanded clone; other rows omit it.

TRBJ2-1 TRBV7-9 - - CASSLAGVDNEQFF TGTGCCAGCAGCTTAGCGGGAGTGGACAATGAGCAGTTCTTC
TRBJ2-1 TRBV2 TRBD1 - CASSDASWTGPSNEQFF TGTGCCAGCAGTGACGCGTCTTGGACAGGTCCATCAAATGAGCAGTTCTTC
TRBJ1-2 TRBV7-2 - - CASSLAWGREDYGYTF TGTGCCAGCAGCTTAGCTTGGGGCAGGGAGGACTATGGCTACACCTTC
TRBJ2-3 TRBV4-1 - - CASSLRDLGRADTQYF TGCGCCAGCAGCCTGAGGGACTTGGGTAGGGCAGATACGCAGTATTTT
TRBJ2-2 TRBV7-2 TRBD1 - CASSSQGATGELFF TGTGCCAGCAGCTCCCAGGGGGCCACCGGGGAGCTGTTTTTT
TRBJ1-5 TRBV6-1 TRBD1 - CASSEGRSPDRGRRIQPQHF TGTGCCAGCAGTGAAGGGCGCTCCCCCGACAGGGGGCGGCGTATTCAGCCCCAGCATTTT
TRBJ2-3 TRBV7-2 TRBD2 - CASSLVPSGPGRTDTQYF TGTGCCAGCAGCTTAGTACCTAGCGGTCCAGGACGCACAGATACGCAGTATTTT
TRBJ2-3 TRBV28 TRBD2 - CASSRSGGAEDTQYF TGTGCCAGCAGTCGAAGCGGGGGGGCAGAAGATACGCAGTATTTT
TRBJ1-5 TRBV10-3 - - CAISESVGPGGQPQHF TGTGCCATCAGTGAGTCAGTAGGGCCCGGAGGTCAGCCCCAGCATTTT
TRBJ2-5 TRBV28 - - CASSFLKIRTYQETQYF TGTGCCAGCAGTTTCCTTAAAATCCGGACTTACCAAGAGACCCAGTACTTC
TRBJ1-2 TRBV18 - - CASSVGREVKSGGYTF TGTGCCAGCTCGGTAGGCAGGGAGGTCAAGAGCGGAGGCTACACCTTC
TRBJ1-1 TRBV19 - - CASSQHEQRREAFF TGTGCCAGTAGCCAGCACGAACAGCGGCGTGAAGCTTTCTTT
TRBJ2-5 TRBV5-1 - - CASMGRRETQYF TGCGCCAGCATGGGCAGGAGGGAGACCCAGTACTTC
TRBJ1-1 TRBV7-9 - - CASSLQLGANTEAFF TGTGCCAGCAGCCTTCAGTTGGGAGCGAACACTGAAGCTTTCTTT
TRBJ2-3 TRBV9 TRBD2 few CASSVDGLGGGAAGTDTQYF TGTGCCAGCAGCGTAGATGGGTTAGGCGGGGGGGCGGCTGGCACAGATACGCAGTATTTT
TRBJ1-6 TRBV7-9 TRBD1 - CASRPRTGGNSPLHF TGTGCCAGCAGGCCCCGGACAGGCGGCAATTCACCCCTCCACTTT
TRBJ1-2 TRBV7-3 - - CASSLTLDGGYTF TGTGCCAGCAGCTTAACGTTAGATGGTGGCTACACCTTC
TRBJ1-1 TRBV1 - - CTSSRQGTEAFF TGCACCAGCAGCCGACAGGGCACTGAAGCTTTCTTT
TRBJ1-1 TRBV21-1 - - CASSQLKVRGTEAFF TGTGCCAGCAGCCAGCTGAAAGTCCGGGGGACTGAAGCTTTCTTT
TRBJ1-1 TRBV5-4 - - CASSQRGSEAAFF TGTGCCAGCAGCCAGAGGGGGTCCGAGGCCGCTTTCTTT
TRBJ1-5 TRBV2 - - CASSTGLRPQHF TGTGCCAGCAGTACAGGATTGAGGCCCCAGCATTTT
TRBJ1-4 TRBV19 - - CASSTRSTASEKLFF TGTGCCAGTAGTACTAGGTCGACAGCTAGTGAAAAACTGTTTTTT
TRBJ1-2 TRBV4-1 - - CASRLPLGGTGGYTF TGCGCCAGCAGACTCCCCCTCGGCGGAACTGGAGGCTACACCTTC
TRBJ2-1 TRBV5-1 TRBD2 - CASSLAKRGVRDNEQFF TGCGCCAGCAGCTTGGCCAAGCGGGGGGTTCGGGACAATGAGCAGTTCTTC
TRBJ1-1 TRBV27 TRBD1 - CASSKQGAGTEAFF TGTGCCAGCAGTAAACAGGGGGCCGGAACTGAAGCTTTCTTT
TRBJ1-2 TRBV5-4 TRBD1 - CASSLGPGQGPGYTF TGTGCCAGCAGCTTAGGCCCTGGACAGGGGCCCGGCTACACCTTC
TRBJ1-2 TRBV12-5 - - CASGLGQGPPYGYTF TGTGCTAGTGGTTTGGGCCAGGGGCCCCCCTATGGCTACACCTTC
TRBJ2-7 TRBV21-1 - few CASRGTAGHGEQYF TGTGCCAGCAGAGGGACAGCGGGTCACGGCGAGCAGTACTTC
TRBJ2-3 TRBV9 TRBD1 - CASSPSDRGITDTQYF TGTGCCAGCAGCCCATCGGACAGGGGTATCACAGATACGCAGTATTTT
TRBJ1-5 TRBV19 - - CASRTAYNQPQHF TGTGCCAGTCGGACAGCCTACAATCAGCCCCAGCATTTT
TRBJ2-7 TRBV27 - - CASSLSYEQYF TGTGCCAGCAGTCTCTCCTACGAGCAGTACTTC
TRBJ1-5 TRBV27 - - CASSPARTRGYSNQPQHF TGTGCCAGCAGTCCTGCTCGGACGCGGGGCTATAGCAATCAGCCCCAGCATTTT
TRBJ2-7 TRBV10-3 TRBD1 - CAIRESDRDPGDEQYF TGTGCCATCAGGGAGTCGGACAGGGACCCCGGGGACGAGCAGTACTTC
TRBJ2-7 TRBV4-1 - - CASTNIHEAGLREQYF TGCGCCAGCACCAACATACACGAGGCAGGGCTGAGGGAGCAGTACTTC
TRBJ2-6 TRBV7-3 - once CASSFTETGANVLTF TGTGCCAGCAGTTTTACAGAGACTGGGGCCAACGTCCTGACTTTC
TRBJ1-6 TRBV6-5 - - CASKTRSGNSPLHF TGTGCCAGCAAGACACGATCGGGAAATTCACCCCTCCACTTT
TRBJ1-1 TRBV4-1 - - CASSQGTVGSNTEAFF TGCGCCAGCAGCCAAGGGACAGTGGGTTCGAACACTGAAGCTTTCTTT
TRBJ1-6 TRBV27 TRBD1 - CASSILAKTGNIGDSPLHF TGTGCCAGCAGTATTCTCGCTAAGACAGGGAATATCGGAGATTCACCCCTCCACTTT
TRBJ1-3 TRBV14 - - CASSQEIRGEFSGNTIYF TGTGCCAGCAGCCAAGAAATCAGGGGAGAATTCTCTGGAAACACCATATATTTT
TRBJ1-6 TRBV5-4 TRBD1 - CASRPVGQGNNSPLHF TGTGCCAGCAGACCTGTTGGACAGGGGAACAATTCACCCCTCCACTTT
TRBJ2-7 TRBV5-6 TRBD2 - CASSPEGTSGGQRDEQYF TGTGCCAGCAGCCCGGAAGGAACTAGCGGGGGCCAGCGGGACGAGCAGTACTTC
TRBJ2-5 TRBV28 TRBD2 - CASRPIAGGNLGETQYF TGTGCCAGCAGACCAATAGCGGGGGGGAATTTGGGAGAGACCCAGTACTTC
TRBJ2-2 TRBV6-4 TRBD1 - CASSPGQGVTGELFF TGTGCCAGCAGCCCTGGACAGGGAGTCACCGGGGAGCTGTTTTTT
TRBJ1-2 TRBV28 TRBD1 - CASSNRGGNYGYTF TGTGCCAGCAGTAACAGGGGAGGTAACTATGGCTACACCTTC
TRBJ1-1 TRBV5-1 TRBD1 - CASSLSGQGAWNTEAFF TGCGCCAGCAGCTTGTCGGGACAGGGGGCTTGGAACACTGAAGCTTTCTTT
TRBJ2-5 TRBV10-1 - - CASSDSDSQETQYF TGCGCCAGCAGTGACTCGGACTCCCAAGAGACCCAGTACTTC
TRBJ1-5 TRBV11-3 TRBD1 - CASSFQGAQNQPQHF TGTGCCAGCAGCTTTCAGGGGGCGCAGAATCAGCCCCAGCATTTT
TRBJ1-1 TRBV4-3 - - CASSSVGGRSGAFF TGCGCCAGCAGCTCTGTAGGTGGTCGGTCGGGAGCTTTCTTT
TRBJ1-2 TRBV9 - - CASKARGGYGYTF TGTGCCAGCAAGGCGCGGGGGGGCTATGGCTACACCTTC
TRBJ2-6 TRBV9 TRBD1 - CASSVALQVTGQSSSGANVLTF TGTGCCAGCAGCGTAGCCCTTCAAGTTACGGGACAGTCTAGCTCTGGGGCCAACGTCCTGACTTTC
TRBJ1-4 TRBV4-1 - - CASSLKTENREKLFF TGCGCCAGCAGCCTTAAGACAGAGAACCGTGAAAAACTGTTTTTT
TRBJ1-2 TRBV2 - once CASRPGQKNYGYTF TGTGCCAGCAGGCCGGGACAAAAGAACTATGGCTACACCTTC
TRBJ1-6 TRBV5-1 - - CASSLGSRSEVHNSPLHF TGCGCCAGCAGCTTGGGCTCCCGGTCTGAGGTCCATAATTCACCCCTCCACTTT
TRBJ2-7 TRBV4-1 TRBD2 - CASSQDYAGGPGEQYF TGCGCCAGCAGCCAAGATTACGCGGGGGGGCCGGGCGAGCAGTACTTC